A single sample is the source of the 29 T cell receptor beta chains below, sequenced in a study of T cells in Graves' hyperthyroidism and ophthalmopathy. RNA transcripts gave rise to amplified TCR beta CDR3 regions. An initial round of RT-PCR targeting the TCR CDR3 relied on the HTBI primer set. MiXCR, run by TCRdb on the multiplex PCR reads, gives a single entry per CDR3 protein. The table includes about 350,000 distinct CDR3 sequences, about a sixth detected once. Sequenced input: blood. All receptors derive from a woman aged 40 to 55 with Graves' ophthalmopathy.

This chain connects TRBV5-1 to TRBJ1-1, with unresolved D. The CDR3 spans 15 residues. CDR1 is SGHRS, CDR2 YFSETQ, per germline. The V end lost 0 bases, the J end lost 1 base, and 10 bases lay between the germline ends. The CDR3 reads CASSLAGGQNTEAFF. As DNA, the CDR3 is TGCGCCAGCAGCTTGGCTGGCGGCCAGAACACTGAAGCTTTCTTT.

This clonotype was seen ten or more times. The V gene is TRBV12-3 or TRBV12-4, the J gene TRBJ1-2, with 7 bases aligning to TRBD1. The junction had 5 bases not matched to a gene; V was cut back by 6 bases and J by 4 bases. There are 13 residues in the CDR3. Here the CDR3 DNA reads TGTGCCAGCAGCCCTGACAGGGTCTATGGCTACACCTTC. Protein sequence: CASSPDRVYGYTF.

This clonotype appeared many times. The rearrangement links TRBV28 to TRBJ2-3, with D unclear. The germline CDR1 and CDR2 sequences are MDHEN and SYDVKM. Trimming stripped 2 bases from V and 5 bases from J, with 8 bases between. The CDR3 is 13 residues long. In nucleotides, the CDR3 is TGTGCCAGCAGTTTAGCCCCGTTAGATACGCAGTATTTT. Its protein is CASSLAPLDTQYF.

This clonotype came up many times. The CDR3 loop is CASSIIRQGTNQPQHF. DNA of the CDR3: TGTGCCAGCAGTATTATAAGACAGGGGACCAATCAGCCCCAGCATTTT. The chain combines TRBV12-3 or TRBV12-4 with TRBJ1-5, with 8 nucleotides matching TRBD1. The V segment lost 5 bases and the J segment 3 bases; nucleotides outside the gene matches: 9. There are 16 residues in the CDR3.

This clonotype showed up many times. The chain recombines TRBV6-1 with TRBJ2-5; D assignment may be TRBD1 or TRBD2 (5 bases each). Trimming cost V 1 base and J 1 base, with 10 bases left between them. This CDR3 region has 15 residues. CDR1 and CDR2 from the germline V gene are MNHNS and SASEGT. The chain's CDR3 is CASSEEGRIQETQYF. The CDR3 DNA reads TGTGCCAGCAGTGAAGAGGGACGGATCCAAGAGACCCAGTACTTC.

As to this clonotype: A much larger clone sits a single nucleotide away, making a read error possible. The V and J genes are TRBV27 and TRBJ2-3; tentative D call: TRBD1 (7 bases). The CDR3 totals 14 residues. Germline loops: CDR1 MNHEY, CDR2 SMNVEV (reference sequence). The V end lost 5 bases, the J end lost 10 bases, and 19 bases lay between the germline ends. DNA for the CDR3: TGTGCCAGCAGTCCGTATCCTCAGGGGGGTCCGCAGTATTTT. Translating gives CASSPYPQGGPQYF.

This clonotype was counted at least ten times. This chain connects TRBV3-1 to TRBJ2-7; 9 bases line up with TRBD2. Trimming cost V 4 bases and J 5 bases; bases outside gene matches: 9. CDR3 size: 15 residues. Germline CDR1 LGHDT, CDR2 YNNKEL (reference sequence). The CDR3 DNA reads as TGTGCCAGCAGCCTTTCAGCGGGAGGTGGAGACGAGCAGTACTTC. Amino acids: CASSLSAGGGDEQYF.

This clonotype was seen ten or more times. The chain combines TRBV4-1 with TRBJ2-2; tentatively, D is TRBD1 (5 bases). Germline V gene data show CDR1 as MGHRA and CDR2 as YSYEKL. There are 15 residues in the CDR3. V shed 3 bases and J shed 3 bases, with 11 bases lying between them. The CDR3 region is CASSHSIGDTGELFF. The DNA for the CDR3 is TGCGCCAGCAGCCACTCGATAGGGGACACCGGGGAGCTGTTTTTT.

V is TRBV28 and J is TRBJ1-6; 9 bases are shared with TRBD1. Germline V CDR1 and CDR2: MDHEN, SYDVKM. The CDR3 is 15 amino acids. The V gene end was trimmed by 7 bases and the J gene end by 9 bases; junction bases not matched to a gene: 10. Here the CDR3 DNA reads TGTGCCAGCATCACCACGACAGGGGGTGGTTCACCCCTCCACTTT. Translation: CASITTTGGGSPLHF.

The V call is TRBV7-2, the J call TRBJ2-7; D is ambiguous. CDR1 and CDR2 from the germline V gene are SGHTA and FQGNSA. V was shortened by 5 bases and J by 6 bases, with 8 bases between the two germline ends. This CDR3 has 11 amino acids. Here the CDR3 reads CASSAWGEQYF. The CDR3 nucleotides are TGTGCCAGCAGCGCCTGGGGCGAGCAGTACTTC.

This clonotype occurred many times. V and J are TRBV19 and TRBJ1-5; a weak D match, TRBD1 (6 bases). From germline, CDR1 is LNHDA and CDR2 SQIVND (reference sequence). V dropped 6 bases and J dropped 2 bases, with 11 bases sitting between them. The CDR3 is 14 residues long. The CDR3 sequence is CASSQTGRNQPQHF. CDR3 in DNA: TGTGCCAGTAGCCAAACAGGGCGCAATCAGCCCCAGCATTTT.

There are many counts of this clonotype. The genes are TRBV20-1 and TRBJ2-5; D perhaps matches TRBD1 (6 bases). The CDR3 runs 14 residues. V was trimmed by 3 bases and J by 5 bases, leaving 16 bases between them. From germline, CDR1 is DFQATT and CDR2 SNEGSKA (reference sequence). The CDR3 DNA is TGCAGTGCTAGGGCACAGGGTTTTTACGAGACCCAGTACTTC. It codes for CSARAQGFYETQYF.

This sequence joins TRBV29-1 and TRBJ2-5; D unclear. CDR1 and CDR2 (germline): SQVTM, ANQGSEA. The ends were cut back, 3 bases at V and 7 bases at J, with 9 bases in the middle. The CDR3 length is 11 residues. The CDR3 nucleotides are TGCAGCGTTGAGAGTCTCGGGACCCAGTACTTC. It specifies CSVESLGTQYF. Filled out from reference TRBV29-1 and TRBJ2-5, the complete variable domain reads SAVISQKPSRDICQRGTSLTIQCQVDSQVTMMFWYRQQPGQSLTLIATANQGSEATYESGFVIDKFPISRPNLTFSTLTVSNMSPEDSSIYLCSVESLGTQYFGPGTRLLVL.

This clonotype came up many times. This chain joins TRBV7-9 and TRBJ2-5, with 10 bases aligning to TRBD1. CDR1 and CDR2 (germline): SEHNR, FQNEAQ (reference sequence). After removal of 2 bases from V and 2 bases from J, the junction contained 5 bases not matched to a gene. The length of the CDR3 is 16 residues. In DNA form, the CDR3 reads TGTGCCAGCAGCTTACGTGGGACAGGGGATCAAGAGACCCAGTACTTC. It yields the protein CASSLRGTGDQETQYF.

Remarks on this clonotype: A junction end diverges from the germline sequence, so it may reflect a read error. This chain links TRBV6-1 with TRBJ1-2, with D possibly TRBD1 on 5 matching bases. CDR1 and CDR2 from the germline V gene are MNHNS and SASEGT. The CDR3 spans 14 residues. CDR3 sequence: CASSERRGNYGYTF. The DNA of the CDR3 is TGTGCCAGCAGTGAACGTCGGGGGAACTATGGCTACACCTTT.

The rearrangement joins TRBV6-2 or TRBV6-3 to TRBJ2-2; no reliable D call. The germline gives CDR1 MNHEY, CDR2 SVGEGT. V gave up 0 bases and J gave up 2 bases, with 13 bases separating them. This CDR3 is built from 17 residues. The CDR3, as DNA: TGTGCCAGCAGTTACTCGAAGGGCTACCTCAACACCGGGGAGCTGTTTTTT. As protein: CASSYSKGYLNTGELFF.

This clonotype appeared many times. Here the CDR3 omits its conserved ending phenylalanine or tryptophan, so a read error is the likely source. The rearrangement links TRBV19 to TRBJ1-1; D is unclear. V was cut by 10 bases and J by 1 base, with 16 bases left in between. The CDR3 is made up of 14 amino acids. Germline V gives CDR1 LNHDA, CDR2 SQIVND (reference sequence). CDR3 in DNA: TGTGCCACCAAGCATAACGTCCGGAACACTGAAGCTTTCTCT. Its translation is CATKHNVRNTEAFS.

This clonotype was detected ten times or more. CDR3: CASRAVTEAFF. The CDR3 DNA follows: TGTGCCAGCAGGGCGGTAACTGAAGCTTTCTTT. The rearrangement uses TRBV25-1 and TRBJ1-1; no definite D call. Germline V lookup: CDR1 MGHDK, CDR2 SYGVNS. This CDR3 has 11 residues. Trimming stripped 6 bases from V and 5 bases from J, with 7 bases between.

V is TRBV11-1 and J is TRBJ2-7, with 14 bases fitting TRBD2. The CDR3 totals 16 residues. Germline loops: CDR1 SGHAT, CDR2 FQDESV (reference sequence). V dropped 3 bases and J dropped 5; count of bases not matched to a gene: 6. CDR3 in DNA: TGTGCCAGCAGCTTTAAACCGGGACTAGCGGGAGACGAGCAGTACTTC. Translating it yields CASSFKPGLAGDEQYF.

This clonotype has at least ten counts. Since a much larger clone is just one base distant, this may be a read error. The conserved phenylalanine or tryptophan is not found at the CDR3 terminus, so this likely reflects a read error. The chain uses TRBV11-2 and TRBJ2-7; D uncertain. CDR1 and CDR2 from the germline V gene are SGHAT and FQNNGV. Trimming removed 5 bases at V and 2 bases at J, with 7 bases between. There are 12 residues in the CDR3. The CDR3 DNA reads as TGTGCCAGCAGCGCTCGAGCCTACGAGCAGTACCTC. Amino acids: CASSARAYEQYL.

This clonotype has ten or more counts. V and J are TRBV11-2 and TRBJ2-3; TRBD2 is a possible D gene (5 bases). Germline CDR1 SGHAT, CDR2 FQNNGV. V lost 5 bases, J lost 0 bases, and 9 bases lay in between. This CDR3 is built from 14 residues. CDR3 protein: CASSPAGSTDTQYF. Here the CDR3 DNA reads TGTGCCAGCAGCCCGGCGGGCAGCACAGATACGCAGTATTTT.

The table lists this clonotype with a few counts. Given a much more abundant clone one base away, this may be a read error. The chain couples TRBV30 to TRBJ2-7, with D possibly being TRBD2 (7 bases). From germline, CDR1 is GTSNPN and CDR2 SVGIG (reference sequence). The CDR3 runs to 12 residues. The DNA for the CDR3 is TGTGCCTGGAGTAAGGGGGACTACGAGCGGTACTTC. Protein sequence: CAWSKGDYERYF.

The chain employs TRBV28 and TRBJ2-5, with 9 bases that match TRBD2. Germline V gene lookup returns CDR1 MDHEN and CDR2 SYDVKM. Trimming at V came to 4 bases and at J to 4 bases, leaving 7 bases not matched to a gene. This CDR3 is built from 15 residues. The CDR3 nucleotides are TGTGCCAGCAGTTCACGGACTAGCGTTGGAGAGACCCAGTACTTC. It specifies CASSSRTSVGETQYF.

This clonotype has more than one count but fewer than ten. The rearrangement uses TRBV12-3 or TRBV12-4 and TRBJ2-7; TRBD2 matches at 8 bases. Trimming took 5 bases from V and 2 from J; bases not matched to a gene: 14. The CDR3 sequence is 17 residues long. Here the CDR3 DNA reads TGTGCCAGCAGTCTCGTGGGATTAGCGGGGACTCCCTACGAGCAGTACTTC. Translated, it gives CASSLVGLAGTPYEQYF.

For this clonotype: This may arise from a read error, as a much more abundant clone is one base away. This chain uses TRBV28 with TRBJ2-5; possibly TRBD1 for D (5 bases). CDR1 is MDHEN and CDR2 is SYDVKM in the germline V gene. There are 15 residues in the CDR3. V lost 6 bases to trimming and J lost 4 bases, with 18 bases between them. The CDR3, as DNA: TGTGCCAGCAGCTCAGATATTGGCAGGGCAGAGACCCAGTACTTC. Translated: CASSSDIGRAETQYF. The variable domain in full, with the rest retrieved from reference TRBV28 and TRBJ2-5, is DVKVTQSSRYLVKRTGEKVFLECVQDMDHENMFWYRQDPGLGLRLIYFSYDVKMKEKGDIPEGYSVSREKKERFSLILESASTNQTSMYLCASSSDIGRAETQYFGPGTRLLVL.

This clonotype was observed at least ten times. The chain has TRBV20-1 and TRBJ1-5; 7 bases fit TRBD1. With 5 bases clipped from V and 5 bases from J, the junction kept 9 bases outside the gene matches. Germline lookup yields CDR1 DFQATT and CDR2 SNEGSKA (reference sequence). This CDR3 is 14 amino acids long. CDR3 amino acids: CSAPNDREHQPQHF. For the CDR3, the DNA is TGCAGTGCTCCAAACGACAGGGAACATCAGCCCCAGCATTTT.

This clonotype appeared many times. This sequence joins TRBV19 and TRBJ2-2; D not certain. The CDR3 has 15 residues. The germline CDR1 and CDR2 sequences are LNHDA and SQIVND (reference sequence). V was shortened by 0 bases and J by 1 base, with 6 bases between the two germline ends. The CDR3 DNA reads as TGTGCCAGTAGTATAGATCCAGGGAACACCGGGGAGCTGTTTTTT. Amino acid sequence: CASSIDPGNTGELFF.

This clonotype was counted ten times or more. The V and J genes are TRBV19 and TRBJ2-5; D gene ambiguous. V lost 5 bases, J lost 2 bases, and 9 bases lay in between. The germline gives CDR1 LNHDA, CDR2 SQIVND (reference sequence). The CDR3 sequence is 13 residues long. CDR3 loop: CASSLGNQETQYF. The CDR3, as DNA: TGTGCCAGTAGTCTCGGAAATCAAGAGACCCAGTACTTC.

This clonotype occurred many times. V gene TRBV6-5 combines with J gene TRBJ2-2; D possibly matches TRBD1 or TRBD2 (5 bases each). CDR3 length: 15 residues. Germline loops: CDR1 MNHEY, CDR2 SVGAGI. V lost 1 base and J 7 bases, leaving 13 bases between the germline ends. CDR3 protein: CASSYYLGEIGELFF. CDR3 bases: TGTGCCAGCAGTTACTACCTGGGGGAGATCGGGGAGCTGTTTTTT.